This T cell receptor beta chain is from a study of shared clonotypes between healthy human individuals. Study-wide background: Each donor contributed plates that comprised three CD4 naive, three CD4 memory, two CD8 naive and one CD8 memory.

V was trimmed by 0 bases and J by 6 bases, leaving 12 bases between them. Germline CDR1 and CDR2: SGHRS and YFSETQ. This CDR3 is 15 amino acids long. As regards this clone: The antigen is not known.

Findings and caveats of the study: Memory subsets generally showed lower estimated richness than naive subsets.

Original handling: From ImmunoSEQ came sequences covering only the junction and carrying no quality scores, so filtering differed. Measured with immunoSEQ multiplex PCR; TCRdb has only the in-frame clones, and not every one. V and J calls and clone size are copied from that table; D and trimming were computed from the DNA. This table holds 2.5 million or so clones, 85% to 95% found once. The chain combines TRBV5-1 with TRBJ2-2, with D unclear. Sequencing used naive CD4+ T cells sorted from blood. The subset denotes: CD45RA+ positively selected. This TCR was recovered from a man younger than 30 in good health. The CDR3 nucleotides are TGCGCCAGCAGCTTGGGATGGAGATATTCCGGGGAGCTGTTTTTT. It encodes CASSLGWRYSGELFF.